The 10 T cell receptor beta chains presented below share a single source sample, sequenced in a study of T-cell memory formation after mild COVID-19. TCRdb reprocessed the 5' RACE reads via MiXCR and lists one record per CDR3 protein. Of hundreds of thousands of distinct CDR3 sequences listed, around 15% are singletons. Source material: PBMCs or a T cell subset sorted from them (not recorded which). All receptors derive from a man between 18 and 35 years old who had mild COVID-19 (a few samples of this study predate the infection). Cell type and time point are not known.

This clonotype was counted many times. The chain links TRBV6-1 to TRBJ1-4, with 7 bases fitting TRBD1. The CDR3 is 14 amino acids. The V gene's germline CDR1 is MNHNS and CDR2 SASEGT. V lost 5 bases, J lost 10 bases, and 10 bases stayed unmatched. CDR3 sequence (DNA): TGTGCCAGCAGTCCCGACAGGGAAACCGGAAAACTGTTTTTT. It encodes CASSPDRETGKLFF.

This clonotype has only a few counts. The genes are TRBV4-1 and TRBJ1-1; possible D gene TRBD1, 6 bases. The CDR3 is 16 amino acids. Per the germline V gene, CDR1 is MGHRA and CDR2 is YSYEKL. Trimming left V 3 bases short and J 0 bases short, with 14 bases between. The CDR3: CASSQGWGGLNTEAFF. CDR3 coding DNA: TGCGCCAGCAGCCAGGGATGGGGGGGCTTGAACACTGAAGCTTTCTTT.

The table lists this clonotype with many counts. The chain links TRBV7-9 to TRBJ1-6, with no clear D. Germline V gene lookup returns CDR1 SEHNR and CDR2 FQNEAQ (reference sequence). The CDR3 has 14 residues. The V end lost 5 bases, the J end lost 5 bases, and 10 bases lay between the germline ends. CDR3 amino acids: CASSLGPNNSPLHF. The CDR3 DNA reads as TGTGCCAGCAGCCTCGGACCAAATAATTCACCCCTCCACTTT.

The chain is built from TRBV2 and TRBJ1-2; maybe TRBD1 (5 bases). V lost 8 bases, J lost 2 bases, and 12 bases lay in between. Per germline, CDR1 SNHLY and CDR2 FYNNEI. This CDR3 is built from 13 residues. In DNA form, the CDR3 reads TGTGCCAGCGGATACAGACAGAACTATGGCTACACCTTC. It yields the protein CASGYRQNYGYTF.

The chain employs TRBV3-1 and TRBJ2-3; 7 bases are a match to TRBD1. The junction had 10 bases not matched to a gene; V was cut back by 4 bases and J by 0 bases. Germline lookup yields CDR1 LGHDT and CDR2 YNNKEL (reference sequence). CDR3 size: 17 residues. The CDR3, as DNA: TGTGCCAGCAGCCCCTCGAACCGGGACAGTAGCACAGATACGCAGTATTTT. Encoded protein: CASSPSNRDSSTDTQYF.

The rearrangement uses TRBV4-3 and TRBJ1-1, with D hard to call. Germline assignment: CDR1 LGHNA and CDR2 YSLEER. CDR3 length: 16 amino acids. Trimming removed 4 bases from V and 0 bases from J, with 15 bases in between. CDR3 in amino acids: CASSPTWGSLNTEAFF. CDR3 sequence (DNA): TGCGCCAGCAGCCCGACATGGGGATCGTTGAACACTGAAGCTTTCTTT.

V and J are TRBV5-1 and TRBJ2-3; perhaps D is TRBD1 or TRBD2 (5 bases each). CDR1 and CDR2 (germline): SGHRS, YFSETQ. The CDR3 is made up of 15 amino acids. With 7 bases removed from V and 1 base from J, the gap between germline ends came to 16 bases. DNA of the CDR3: TGCGCCAGCGGCGAGGAACTGGGGGGCACAGATACGCAGTATTTT. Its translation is CASGEELGGTDTQYF. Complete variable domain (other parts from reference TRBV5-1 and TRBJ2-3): KAGVTQTPRYLIKTRGQQVTLSCSPISGHRSVSWYQQTPGQGLQFLFEYFSETQRNKGNFPGRFSGRQFSNSRSEMNVSTLELGDSALYLCASGEELGGTDTQYFGPGTRLTVL.

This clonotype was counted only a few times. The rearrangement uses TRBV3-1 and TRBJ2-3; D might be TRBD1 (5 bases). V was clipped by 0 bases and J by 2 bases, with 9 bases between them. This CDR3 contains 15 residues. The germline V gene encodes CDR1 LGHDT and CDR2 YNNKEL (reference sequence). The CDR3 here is CASSQEAGNTDTQYF. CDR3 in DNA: TGTGCCAGCAGCCAAGAAGCAGGGAACACAGATACGCAGTATTTT.

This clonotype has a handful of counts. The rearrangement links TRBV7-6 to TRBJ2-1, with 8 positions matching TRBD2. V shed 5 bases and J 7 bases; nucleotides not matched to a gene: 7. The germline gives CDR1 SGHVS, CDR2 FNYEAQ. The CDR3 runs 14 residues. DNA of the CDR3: TGTGCCAGCAGCACAGGCGGGGGGAGGAATGAGCAGTTCTTC. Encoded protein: CASSTGGGRNEQFF.

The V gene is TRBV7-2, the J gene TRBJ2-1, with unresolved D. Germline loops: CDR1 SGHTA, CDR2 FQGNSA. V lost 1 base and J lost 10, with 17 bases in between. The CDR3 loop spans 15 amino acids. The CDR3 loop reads CASSLGRSEPVEQFF. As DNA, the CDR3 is TGTGCCAGCAGCTTAGGCAGGTCGGAGCCCGTAGAGCAGTTCTTC.